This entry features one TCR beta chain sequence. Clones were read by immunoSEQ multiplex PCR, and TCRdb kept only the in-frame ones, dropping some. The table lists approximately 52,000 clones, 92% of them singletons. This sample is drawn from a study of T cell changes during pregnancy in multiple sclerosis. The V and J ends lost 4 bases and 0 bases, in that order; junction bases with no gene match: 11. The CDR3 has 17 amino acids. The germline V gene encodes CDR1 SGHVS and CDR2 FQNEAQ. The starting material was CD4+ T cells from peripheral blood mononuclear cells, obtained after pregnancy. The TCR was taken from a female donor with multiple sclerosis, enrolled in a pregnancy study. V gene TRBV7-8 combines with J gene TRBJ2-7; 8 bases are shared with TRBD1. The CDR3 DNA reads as TGTGCCAGCAGCTCCCGCGTATGGGACAGGTTCTCCTACGAGCAGTACTTC. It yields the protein CASSSRVWDRFSYEQYF.